This TCR beta chain was recovered during a study of PD-L1 blockade in urothelial cancer. The method was immunoSEQ multiplex PCR; TCRdb's version includes in-frame clones alone and lacks a portion of them. The sample has around 62,000 clones, 88% seen once. Time point of the sample: peripheral blood 6 weeks after treatment start. The clonotype originates from a man aged 60 to 69 with urothelial cancer. Specimen: PBMCs, collected around atezolizumab (anti-PD-L1) treatment.

In DNA, the CDR3 is TGCGCCAGCAGCTACGGGACTAGCGAGTCCGGGGAGCTGTTTTTT. Translating it yields CASSYGTSESGELFF. V is TRBV5-1 and J is TRBJ2-2; 10 bases map to TRBD2. The CDR3 is made up of 15 amino acids. The J segment lost 6 bases and the V segment lost 3 bases, leaving 5 bases of the junction unmatched. Germline lookup yields CDR1 SGHRS and CDR2 YFSETQ.